The sample holds many counts of the clone carrying this T cell receptor beta chain. Two-round multiplex PCR on genomic DNA was the method by which TCR beta CDR3 was amplified. The use of primers specific to each TRBV and TRBJ gene characterized first-round PCR. One entry per CDR3 protein, called by TCRdb with MiXCR from the multiplex PCR reads. Of some 14,000 distinct CDR3 sequences in the sample, less than 45% were seen once. This sample is part of a study of prognosis after radiotherapy for stage I lung cancer. V gave up 4 bases and J gave up 8 bases; unmatched junction bases: 4. CDR1 is DFQATT, CDR2 SNEGSKA, per germline (reference sequence). The length of the CDR3 is 13 residues.

V usage is TRBV20-1 and J usage is TRBJ2-1; TRBD2 aligns across 11 bases. The receptor's source is a donor over 45 with non-small cell lung cancer. Sequenced material: PBMCs, taken before or after stereotactic body radiation therapy (not recorded which). CDR3 sequence: CSAISGGAHEQFF. The CDR3 DNA is TGCAGTGCTATTAGCGGGGGGGCCCATGAGCAGTTCTTC.